This T cell receptor (beta chain) was sequenced for a study of chemoradiotherapy in HPV16-positive cancers (dated 2022 in TCRdb). As for the study more broadly: Candidate HPV-specific T-cell clones and common TCR motifs were defined through functional T-cell assays on cells from a couple of HPV16-positive patients. The study asked whether T-cell immunity against the HPV oncoproteins E6 and E7 changes during chemoradiotherapy and whether it affects survival. The candidate HPV-specific TCRs and motifs were then tracked in TCR repertoires from around 86 patients with HPV-related cancers. Points the paper makes about the study in general: Expansion of candidate HPV-specific clones and E7-related TCR motifs was observed in the tumor microenvironment during treatment, whereas no such expansion was observed for non-HPV-specific T cells. Only a couple of HPV16-positive patients were used to derive the functional definition of HPV-specific T cells, and the survival association was reported for HPV16-positive patients. Improved recurrence-free survival in HPV16-positive patients was associated with expansion of HPV-responsive T cells during chemoradiotherapy.

The cysteine opens and the phenylalanine closes a CDR3 of 13 amino acids. Only the CDR3 part of the read is kept: 39 bases, read in frame from the first base. From a lookup of the germline V gene, CDR1 and CDR2 are SGHTA and FQGTGA. Trimming removed 2 bases from V and 12 bases from J, leaving 11 bases between the germline ends. Repertoires were sampled repeatedly over the course of chemoradiotherapy, so clonal expansion could be followed in the tumor microenvironment. This clone was found once. Its antigen target is currently unknown. No base-level quality is on record; no much larger clone is a single base apart. Receptor amplification or capture employed the immunoSEQ multiplex PCR assay. TCRdb mirrors the immuneACCESS table, restricted to in-frame sequences. Some clones are absent from its copies; in checked studies, under half trace to an unresolved V gene, and the reason for the others is unknown. A total of around 30,000 clones appear in this sample, approximately 90% of them only once. The top ten clonotypes cover roughly a fifth of the sample.

The chain uses TRBV7-3 and TRBJ1-6, with no confident D gene call. The receptor's source is a human donor with HPV-associated anogenital cancer. The sample in question was blood, obtained from a patient who underwent chemoradiotherapy. Read as DNA, the sequence is TGTGCCAGCAGCTTAGGACCGGGTGAACCCCTCCACTTT. It translates as CASSLGPGEPLHF.